This TCR beta chain was sequenced during a study of T-cell memory formation after mild COVID-19. The CDR3 contains 15 residues. The ends lost 6 bases at V and 6 bases at J; junction bases unmatched: 10. Germline loops: CDR1 LGHNA, CDR2 YSLEER. TCRdb independently ran MiXCR on the 5' RACE reads; one entry per CDR3 protein. The sample yields under 200,000 distinct CDR3 sequences, over 10% seen once. This clonotype was detected ten times or more. The source material was PBMCs or a T cell subset sorted from them (not recorded which). V is TRBV4-3 and J is TRBJ2-3, with 9 bases identical to TRBD2. The clonotype was recovered from a man aged 18 to 29 who had mild COVID-19 (a few samples of this study predate the infection). Cell type and time point are not known. CDR3 bases: TGCGCCAGCAGTCAATCCAGGCTAGCGGGGGATACGCAGTATTTT. Its translation: CASSQSRLAGDTQYF.